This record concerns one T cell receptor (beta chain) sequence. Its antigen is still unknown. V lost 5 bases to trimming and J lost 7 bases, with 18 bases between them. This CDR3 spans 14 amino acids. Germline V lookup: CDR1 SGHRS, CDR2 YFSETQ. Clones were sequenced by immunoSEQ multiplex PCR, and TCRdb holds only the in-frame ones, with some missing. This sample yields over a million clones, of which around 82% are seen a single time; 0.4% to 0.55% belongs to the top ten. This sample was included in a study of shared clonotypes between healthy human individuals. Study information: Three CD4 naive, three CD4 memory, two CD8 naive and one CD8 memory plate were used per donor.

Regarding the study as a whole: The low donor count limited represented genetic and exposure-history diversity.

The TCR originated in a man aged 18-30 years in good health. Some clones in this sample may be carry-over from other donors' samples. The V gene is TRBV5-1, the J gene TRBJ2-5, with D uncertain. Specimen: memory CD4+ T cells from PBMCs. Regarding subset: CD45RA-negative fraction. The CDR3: CASSSNAPAGTQYF. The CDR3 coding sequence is TGCGCCAGCAGTTCAAACGCCCCCGCCGGGACCCAGTACTTC.